This T cell receptor (beta chain) was found in a study of blood T cell repertoires in COVID-19. Study-level background: PBMCs, B-cell-depleted T cells, or T cells were the source of the cDNA or gDNA that made up the material.

Methods used by the authors: Using reference gene primer amplification, nucleated cell counts were estimated. Generated by immunoSEQ multiplex PCR, the TCRdb table keeps only in-frame clones and is missing some. V and J calls and clone size come straight from that table; D and trimming were deduced from the DNA. The sample yields 45,000 to 55,000 clones, about 90% seen once. The CDR3 totals 15 residues. V lost 5 bases and J 1 base, leaving 14 bases between the germline ends. From germline, CDR1 is SNHLY and CDR2 FYNNEI. The TCR originated in a man older than 75 with acute or convalescent COVID-19. The sample comprised peripheral blood. This chain connects TRBV2 to TRBJ1-1; D is uncertain. The CDR3 loop is CASSLTYPKNTEAFF. The CDR3 DNA is TGTGCCAGCAGTCTGACATACCCCAAGAACACTGAAGCTTTCTTT.